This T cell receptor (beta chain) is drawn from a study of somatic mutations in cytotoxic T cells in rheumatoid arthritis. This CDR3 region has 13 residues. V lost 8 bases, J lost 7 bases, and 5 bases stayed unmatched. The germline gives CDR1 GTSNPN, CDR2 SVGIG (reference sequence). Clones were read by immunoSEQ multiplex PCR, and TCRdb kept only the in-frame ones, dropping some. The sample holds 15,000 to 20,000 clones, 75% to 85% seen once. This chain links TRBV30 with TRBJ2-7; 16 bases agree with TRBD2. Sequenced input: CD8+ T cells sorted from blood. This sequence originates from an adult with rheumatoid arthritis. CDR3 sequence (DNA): TGTGCCCGTTCGGGACTAGCGGGGGGGGAGCAGTACTTC. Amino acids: CARSGLAGGEQYF.